Each of the 20 T cell receptor beta chains below was sequenced from the same sample in a study of cytotoxic CD8 clonotypes in ibrutinib-treated CLL. Produced via immunoSEQ multiplex PCR; TCRdb's table is partial and in-frame only. The sample shows approximately 12,000 clones, 62% of them seen only once. The starting material was PBMCs, obtained before ibrutinib treatment. Receptor source: a human donor with chronic lymphocytic leukemia.

The gene calls are TRBV7-8 and TRBJ2-3; TRBD1 or TRBD2 may be the D gene (5 bases each). Germline V lookup: CDR1 SGHVS, CDR2 FQNEAQ. CDR3 size: 18 residues. The V and J ends lost 5 bases and 3 bases respectively, with 24 bases between them. The CDR3 DNA reads as TGTGCCAGCAGCCTTATACTAATGATCTCGGGACGGACAGATACGCAGTATTTT. Amino acids: CASSLILMISGRTDTQYF.

The chain employs TRBV5-1 and TRBJ1-2; 10 bases match TRBD1. Trimming at V came to 0 bases and at J to 8 bases, leaving 10 bases not matched to a gene. The CDR3 extends over 16 amino acids. CDR1 and CDR2 (germline): SGHRS, YFSETQ. The CDR3 sequence is CASSLAHGQGVGGYTF. The CDR3 coding sequence is TGCGCCAGCAGCTTGGCCCATGGACAGGGGGTGGGAGGCTACACCTTC.

The rearrangement links TRBV4-1 to TRBJ1-2; D perhaps matches TRBD1 (5 bases). Germline loops: CDR1 MGHRA, CDR2 YSYEKL. This CDR3 is 17 amino acids long. Trimming removed 3 bases from V and 5 bases from J, with 22 bases in between. Here the CDR3 DNA reads TGCGCCAGCAGCCACCTCACCGGGGCTACGGGGTGGTATGGCTACACCTTC. Translation gives CASSHLTGATGWYGYTF.

The chain recombines TRBV5-6 with TRBJ1-5, with D uncertain. The CDR3 is made up of 15 amino acids. Deletions cut 0 bases from V and 0 bases from J, with 7 bases between. Germline V lookup: CDR1 SGHDT, CDR2 YYEEEE. The CDR3 region has the DNA TGTGCCAGCAGCTTGGGAGATTATAGCAATCAGCCCCAGCATTTT. Protein sequence: CASSLGDYSNQPQHF.

In its sample, this clone was seen a few times. J is TRBJ1-1 and V is TRBV2, with TRBD1 identical over 8 bases. CDR1 and CDR2 (germline): SNHLY, FYNNEI. The V gene end was trimmed by 4 bases and the J gene end by 3 bases; junction bases not matched to a gene: 4. The CDR3 contains 14 residues. The CDR3 region has the DNA TGTGCCAGCAGTGGTTACAGGGGGGACACTGAAGCTTTCTTT. This encodes CASSGYRGDTEAFF. Together with reference TRBV2 and TRBJ1-1, the CDR3 gives the full variable domain: EPEVTQTPSHQVTQMGQEVILRCVPISNHLYFYWYRQILGQKVEFLVSFYNNEISEKSEIFDDQFSVERPDGSNFTLKIRSTKLEDSAMYFCASSGYRGDTEAFFGQGTRLTVV.

The rearrangement joins TRBV11-2 to TRBJ2-1; D tentatively reads TRBD1 or TRBD2 (7 bases each). This CDR3 is built from 16 residues. Trimming pared 4 bases from V and 6 bases from J, leaving 19 bases between. Germline lookup yields CDR1 SGHAT and CDR2 FQNNGV. The CDR3 DNA follows: TGTGCCAGCAGCTCCCCCAGGGGGGGGGTTATCAATGAGCAGTTCTTC. This translates into CASSSPRGGVINEQFF.

The rearrangement uses TRBV11-2 and TRBJ2-2; TRBD2 agrees at 7 bases. CDR1 SGHAT and CDR2 FQNNGV come from the germline V gene. J was trimmed by 4 bases and V by 0 bases; bases with no gene match: 2. The CDR3 consists of 15 residues. The CDR3 DNA reads as TGTGCCAGCAGCTTAGATGGCGGGGGCACCGGGGAGCTGTTTTTT. Protein: CASSLDGGGTGELFF.

This chain uses TRBV9 with TRBJ2-5; TRBD2 agrees at 8 bases. There are 17 residues in the CDR3. Unmatched junction bases numbered 8, after V lost 0 bases and J lost 1 base. Germline loops: CDR1 SGDLS, CDR2 YYNGEE. The CDR3 coding sequence is TGTGCCAGCAGCGTAGCCCCGCCCGGGACTAGCCAAGAGACCCAGTACTTC. It codes for CASSVAPPGTSQETQYF.

The chain joins TRBV2 to TRBJ2-4; no clear D. The CDR3 covers 14 residues. Trimming took off 5 bases at V and 8 bases at J, with 16 bases between the two ends. Germline assignment: CDR1 SNHLY and CDR2 FYNNEI. CDR3 sequence: CASSPRARSDIQYF. The CDR3 nucleotides read TGTGCCAGCAGTCCCCGGGCCCGGTCGGACATTCAGTACTTC.

V usage is TRBV28 and J usage is TRBJ2-5, with D possibly matching TRBD2 (6 bases). This CDR3 has 15 residues. Germline V gene lookup returns CDR1 MDHEN and CDR2 SYDVKM. V lost 3 bases, J lost 4 bases, and 15 bases lay in between. Here the CDR3 reads CASSFGGVGGETQYF. The CDR3 coding sequence is TGTGCCAGCAGTTTCGGCGGGGTTGGGGGAGAGACCCAGTACTTC. The variable domain in full, with the rest retrieved from reference TRBV28 and TRBJ2-5, is DVKVTQSSRYLVKRTGEKVFLECVQDMDHENMFWYRQDPGLGLRLIYFSYDVKMKEKGDIPEGYSVSREKKERFSLILESASTNQTSMYLCASSFGGVGGETQYFGPGTRLLVL.

This chain links TRBV5-8 with TRBJ2-7; D gene ambiguous. The CDR3 has 13 residues. The germline CDR1 and CDR2 sequences are SGHTS and YDEGEE. V shed 2 bases and J shed 3 bases, with 9 bases lying between them. The CDR3, as DNA: TGTGCCAGCAGCTTTTCCGGCTTCTACGAGCAGTACTTC. This encodes CASSFSGFYEQYF.

This sequence joins TRBV5-1 and TRBJ1-1; a possible D gene is TRBD1 (6 bases). Trimming removed 5 bases at V and 0 bases at J, with 20 bases between. The germline gives CDR1 SGHRS, CDR2 YFSETQ. The CDR3 is made up of 17 amino acids. The CDR3 DNA is TGCGCCAGCAGGGGGACCAGGACAGCTGATATGAACACTGAAGCTTTCTTT. As protein: CASRGTRTADMNTEAFF. The whole variable domain, filled in from reference TRBV5-1 and TRBJ1-1, reads KAGVTQTPRYLIKTRGQQVTLSCSPISGHRSVSWYQQTPGQGLQFLFEYFSETQRNKGNFPGRFSGRQFSNSRSEMNVSTLELGDSALYLCASRGTRTADMNTEAFFGQGTRLTVV.

The J gene is TRBJ1-5, the V gene TRBV18, with D possibly being TRBD1 (5 bases). Germline V gene lookup returns CDR1 KGHSH and CDR2 LQKENI. The CDR3 loop spans 17 amino acids. V was cut by 2 bases and J by 0 bases, with 14 bases left in between. DNA for the CDR3: TGTGCCAGCTCACCAGTTTCGGGGGGTGGTAGCAATCAGCCCCAGCATTTT. It codes for CASSPVSGGGSNQPQHF. Filled out from reference TRBV18 and TRBJ1-5, the complete variable domain reads NAGVMQNPRHLVRRRGQEARLRCSPMKGHSHVYWYRQLPEEGLKFMVYLQKENIIDESGMPKERFSAEFPKEGPSILRIQQVVRGDSAAYFCASSPVSGGGSNQPQHFGDGTRLSIL.

This chain joins TRBV5-4 and TRBJ2-5, with a possible D match to TRBD2 (6 bases). V gave up 4 bases and J gave up 4 bases, with 20 bases separating them. Germline-derived CDR1 and CDR2 are SGHNT and YYREEE (reference sequence). The CDR3 sequence is 16 residues long. Here the CDR3 DNA reads TGTGCCAGCAGCCCTAATGGGGGTTCTAGCGCAGAGACCCAGTACTTC. It is translated as CASSPNGGSSAETQYF.

This clone has a handful of counts. The chain couples TRBV29-1 to TRBJ2-7, with 12 bases aligning to TRBD2. This CDR3 spans 14 amino acids. The ends lost 7 bases at V and 1 base at J; junction bases unmatched: 5. Germline V CDR1 and CDR2: SQVTM, ANQGSEA. In DNA form, the CDR3 reads TGCAGCGCCCTTGGGACTAGCGGGTCCTACGAGCAGTACTTC. It is translated as CSALGTSGSYEQYF.

The chain has TRBV7-9 and TRBJ2-1, with no clear D. Trimming pared 5 bases from V and 7 bases from J, leaving 21 bases between. CDR1 is SEHNR, CDR2 FQNEAQ, per germline (reference sequence). This CDR3 is built from 16 residues. CDR3: CASSHTDRSGRNEQFF. DNA of the CDR3: TGTGCCAGCAGCCACACCGACCGGTCGGGTAGGAATGAGCAGTTCTTC.

The table lists this clone with a few counts. The rearrangement joins TRBV11-2 to TRBJ2-7, with D perhaps matching TRBD1 or TRBD2 (5 bases each). In germline, CDR1 is SGHAT, CDR2 FQNNGV. CDR3 length: 14 residues. Trimming cost V 5 bases and J 4 bases, with 15 bases left between them. In nucleotides, the CDR3 is TGTGCCAGCAGCGACCAAATGGGACGGTACGAGCAGTACTTC. As protein: CASSDQMGRYEQYF.

The J gene is TRBJ2-1, the V gene TRBV30, with 9 bases that match TRBD1. In germline, CDR1 is GTSNPN, CDR2 SVGIG (reference sequence). There are 12 residues in the CDR3. After removal of 1 base from V and 9 bases from J, the junction contained 1 base not matched to a gene. The CDR3 sequence: CAWSEGQGEQFF. CDR3 nucleotides: TGTGCCTGGAGTGAGGGACAGGGTGAGCAGTTCTTC.

The V gene is TRBV19, the J gene TRBJ2-6; 8 positions agree with TRBD1. This CDR3 has 18 residues. Trimming cost V 5 bases and J 4 bases; bases outside gene matches: 13. In germline, CDR1 is LNHDA, CDR2 SQIVND (reference sequence). CDR3 amino acids: CASSGRGRIGLGANVLTF. In DNA, the CDR3 is TGTGCCAGTAGTGGCAGGGGGCGAATCGGCTTGGGGGCCAACGTCCTGACTTTC.

There are a few counts of this clone. The chain has TRBV7-8 and TRBJ1-1, with D possibly being TRBD1 (6 bases). Per the germline V gene, CDR1 is SGHVS and CDR2 is FQNEAQ. The length of the CDR3 is 13 residues. Trimming cost V 3 bases and J 7 bases, with 12 bases left between them. CDR3 in amino acids: CASSFNPGVEAFF. The CDR3 DNA sequence: TGTGCCAGCAGCTTCAATCCAGGGGTTGAAGCTTTCTTT.